The T cell receptor beta chain under discussion was sequenced for a study of blood T cells in healthy people across ages. A sample-barcoded 5' primer and a J-beta primer mix were used in a second PCR of about 7 to 12 cycles. Each CDR3 protein gets one entry after TCRdb re-called the 5' RACE reads with MiXCR. This table holds just under 900,000 distinct CDR3 sequences, more than 25% found once. This clonotype showed up just a few times. This CDR3 comprises 16 residues. The germline CDR1 and CDR2 sequences are SGHDT and YYEEEE. J is TRBJ2-1 and V is TRBV5-6; 11 nucleotides line up with TRBD2. The J call may be wrong; the DNA end is better matched by TRBJ2-7. This receptor was taken from a woman at least 80 years old in good health. The sample was blood. The CDR3 sequence: CASSERLAGSYNEQYF. The DNA for the CDR3 is TGTGCCAGCAGCGAGAGACTAGCGGGGTCCTACAATGAGCAGTACTTC.